This T cell receptor beta chain was sequenced for a study of T cells in Graves' hyperthyroidism and ophthalmopathy. What was amplified from RNA transcripts were TCR beta CDR3 regions. With the HTBI primer set, the TCR CDR3 went through a first round of RT-PCR. TCRdb reprocessed the multiplex PCR reads with MiXCR, giving one entry per CDR3 protein. The sample consists of about 400,000 distinct CDR3 sequences, approximately 15% of them appearing once. The germline V gene has CDR1 DFQATT and CDR2 SNEGSKA (reference sequence). CDR3 length: 19 amino acids. The V and J ends lost 6 bases and 7 bases respectively, with 33 bases between them. Study conclusions and caveats: Blood also held most thyroid clonotypes expanded beyond 0.001.

Lactation, pregnancy, other autoimmune disease or uncontrolled infection excluded patients. PBMCs were derived from about 9.1 ml fresh peripheral blood. As to this clonotype: No antigen is known for it.

Sequenced material: blood. This clonotype originated in a woman aged 25-40 years with Graves' hyperthyroidism. V usage is TRBV20-1 and J usage is TRBJ1-4, with D perhaps matching TRBD1 (6 bases). CDR3: CSAPNPSGTIDRLGEKLFF. In nucleotides, the CDR3 is TGCAGTGCCCCGAACCCTTCCGGGACAATCGATCGGTTGGGTGAAAAACTGTTTTTT.